Listed below are T cell receptor beta chains from one sample, sequenced in a study of OX40 agonist ivuxolimab in advanced cancers. Profiling relied on immunoSEQ multiplex PCR, and the TCRdb table lists in-frame clones only, not all of them. The data hold tens of thousands of clones, with about 80% observed a single time. This specimen was CD4+ or CD8+ T cells sorted from blood, taken in a trial of the OX40 agonist ivuxolimab. These receptors came from an adult with an advanced solid tumor such as melanoma, head and neck, liver or kidney cancer. The CDR3 runs from the conserved cysteine through the conserved F or W. The D gene is left open where the match is weak. Some rows mark clone size as missing; the rest say once, few, many or name a class of expanded clone.

CDR3 | J | D | V | size
CASSSTVNYGYTF | TRBJ1-2 | . | TRBV28 | .
CASSLTSTDTQYF | TRBJ2-3 | . | TRBV11-1 | .
CASSLCTEQLCTDTQYF | TRBJ2-3 | . | TRBV11-3 | .
CASSFWTSGGEKTQYF | TRBJ2-5 | TRBD2 | TRBV7-6 | .
CASSFTRGGYIEQYF | TRBJ2-7 | . | TRBV7-9 | .
CASSETYRSGGSTLDNEQFF | TRBJ2-1 | TRBD2 | TRBV6-1 | once
CASSLQGGVSYGYTF | TRBJ1-2 | . | TRBV27 | .
CASSRTSLDTGELFF | TRBJ2-2 | TRBD2 | TRBV4-2 | .
CASSQAPGQGELFF | TRBJ2-2 | . | TRBV14 | .
CASSEGDSQPQHF | TRBJ1-5 | TRBD1 | TRBV6-1 | .
CASTISAPHTDTQYF | TRBJ2-3 | . | TRBV7-8 | .
CASSPLPSLGGGETQYF | TRBJ2-5 | . | TRBV9 | few
CASSADPSTDTQYF | TRBJ2-3 | . | TRBV6-1 | .
CASTAARDEQFF | TRBJ2-1 | . | TRBV27 | .
CASSLDLPSYTEAFF | TRBJ1-1 | . | TRBV11-2 | .
CASSGTGKGDNEQFF | TRBJ2-1 | TRBD1 | TRBV7-9 | .
CASSISGYGVSGYTF | TRBJ1-2 | . | TRBV19 | .
CASSSPRDSLNTEAFF | TRBJ1-1 | TRBD1 | TRBV5-4 | few
CASSQDAGITLHF | TRBJ1-6 | . | TRBV14 | .
CASSRTEHNTEAFF | TRBJ1-1 | . | TRBV6-5 | .
CASSPTTGTDEQFF | TRBJ2-1 | . | TRBV7-9 | .
CASSSLPGQGSYEQYF | TRBJ2-7 | TRBD1 | TRBV7-3 | .
CASKRGRGDSPLHF | TRBJ1-6 | TRBD1 | TRBV5-4 | .
CASSITANEQYF | TRBJ2-7 | . | TRBV6-5 | .
CASSVEGQAYGYTF | TRBJ1-2 | TRBD1 | TRBV6-1 | .
CASSHREGSPLHF | TRBJ1-6 | . | TRBV7-3 | .
CSVSGFSDTQYF | TRBJ2-3 | . | TRBV29-1 | .
CASSYSTGRSYEQYF | TRBJ2-7 | . | TRBV6-5 | .
CASSADRGDTIYF | TRBJ1-3 | TRBD1 | TRBV7-7 | few
CASSSQGAPGYTF | TRBJ1-2 | TRBD1 | TRBV7-2 | .
CASSQQRGLYSPLHF | TRBJ1-6 | . | TRBV5-8 | .
CASRSGMDTEAFF | TRBJ1-1 | . | TRBV7-3 | once
CAWRVEDGSYGYTF | TRBJ1-2 | . | TRBV30 | few
CASSIEGTANQPQHF | TRBJ1-5 | TRBD1 | TRBV19 | .
CASSLWGRTGDGELFF | TRBJ2-2 | TRBD1 | TRBV5-4 | once
CASSPRAYTDTQYF | TRBJ2-3 | . | TRBV5-4 | .
CASSLAGGQWTF | TRBJ2-7 | . | TRBV5-5 | .
CASGLKSSNQPQHF | TRBJ1-5 | . | TRBV12-5 | .
CASSPTGDSRYYGYTF | TRBJ1-2 | TRBD1 | TRBV7-6 | .
CASSSAVIRTYGYTF | TRBJ1-2 | . | TRBV7-9 | .
CASSLVGGGLQETQYF | TRBJ2-5 | TRBD2 | TRBV5-1 | .
CASSHPTGRSATNEKLFF | TRBJ1-4 | . | TRBV4-1 | once
CASSESKLAGGFEQFF | TRBJ2-1 | TRBD2 | TRBV10-1 | .
CASNKGDQETQYF | TRBJ2-5 | . | TRBV11-1 | .
CASSLPSGQSNTGELFF | TRBJ2-2 | TRBD1 | TRBV7-8 | .
CASSYAGTSEKLFF | TRBJ1-4 | . | TRBV5-1 | .
CARRYAPRDYGYTF | TRBJ1-2 | . | TRBV5-3 | .
CASSNGGALGTQYF | TRBJ2-5 | . | TRBV7-2 | .
CASSLDSRTGQETQYF | TRBJ2-5 | TRBD1 | TRBV11-2 | .